This is a list of T cell receptor beta chains from one sample in a study of CD8 T cells in ankylosing spondylitis. TCRdb analysed the 5' RACE reads with MiXCR anew, one entry per CDR3 protein. The sample holds roughly 130,000 distinct CDR3 sequences, about 7% seen once. Sample: blood, either unsorted or a sorted T cell fraction (not recorded which). The receptors come from a male donor with ankylosing spondylitis or in good health (not recorded which). Both conserved end residues are part of each CDR3. The D gene is left open where the match is weak. Rows may omit the clone size; those that give it use once, few, many or a size class.

j_call v_call clone_size d_call cdr3_nt cdr3_aa
TRBJ1-1 TRBV29-1 many . TGCAGCGTTGAAGAGGGAAAAGCTTTCTTT CSVEEGKAFF
TRBJ1-1 TRBV7-2 many TRBD1 TGTGCCAGCAGCTTAGTAGAGGGGGCCACTGAAGCTTTCTTT CASSLVEGATEAFF
TRBJ1-1 TRBV19 many . TGTGCCAGTAGTATAGATCTCAGGGAGAGGACTGAAGCTTTCTTT CASSIDLRERTEAFF
TRBJ1-1 TRBV14 many TRBD1 TGTGCCAGCAGCCTCCAGGGGGGGAACACTGAAGCTTTCTTT CASSLQGGNTEAFF
TRBJ2-7 TRBV25-1 many TRBD2 TGTGCCAGCAGTGAACCGGGAGGGCTCTACGAGCAGTACTTC CASSEPGGLYEQYF
TRBJ2-3 TRBV5-1 many . TGCGCCAGCAGCCGTGGACAGACAGATACGCAGTATTTT CASSRGQTDTQYF
TRBJ2-5 TRBV5-1 many . TGCGCCAGCAGCTTGTCGGGAGTAGAGGCCCAGTACTTC CASSLSGVEAQYF
TRBJ2-3 TRBV4-3 many . TGCGCCAGCAGCCAAGCCTGGGCGGGATCGCCGGGAGATACGCAGTATTTT CASSQAWAGSPGDTQYF
TRBJ2-5 TRBV5-1 many TRBD1 TGCGCCAGCAGCTTGGGGGACAGCCAAGAGACCCAGTACTTC CASSLGDSQETQYF
TRBJ2-6 TRBV29-1 many . TGCAGCGTAGAGACAGCCTTCTCTGGGGCCAACGTCCTGACTTTC CSVETAFSGANVLTF
TRBJ2-7 TRBV7-3 many TRBD2 TGTGCCAGCAGCCCCACGGGACTATCCTCCTACGAGCAGTACTTC CASSPTGLSSYEQYF
TRBJ2-1 TRBV24-1 . . TGTGCCACCAGTGATACAGGGTCCCCCTACAATGAGCAGTTCTTC CATSDTGSPYNEQFF
TRBJ1-1 TRBV5-1 many TRBD1 TGCGCCAGCAGCTTGGGGACAGGGGGCTCTACCAAGACTGAAGCTTTCTTT CASSLGTGGSTKTEAFF
TRBJ2-1 TRBV5-8 many TRBD2 TGTGCCAGCAGTTCCGGGACTAGGGGCTTCCATGAGCAGTTCTTC CASSSGTRGFHEQFF
TRBJ2-1 TRBV30 many . TGTGCCTGGAACCCTACTGGGCAGTACAATGAGCAGTTCTTC CAWNPTGQYNEQFF
TRBJ2-3 TRBV24-1 many . TGTGCCACCAGTGCCGACGTGGGCCCCGGTATGGATACGCAGTATTTT CATSADVGPGMDTQYF
TRBJ2-7 TRBV27 many . TGTGCCAGCAGTTTGCAGGGTAGGGACGAGCAGTACTTC CASSLQGRDEQYF
TRBJ1-6 TRBV2 few . TGTGCCAGCAGTGAAGGCGGCAGTAATTCACCCCTCCACTTT CASSEGGSNSPLHF
TRBJ2-5 TRBV12-3/TRBV12-4 . TRBD1 TGTGCCAGCAGCCACAGGGGTCTACGAGAGACCCAGTACTTC CASSHRGLRETQYF
TRBJ2-1 TRBV5-1 many TRBD2 TGCGCCAGCACCCTAGCGGTCCTAAAGAATGAGCAGTTCTTC CASTLAVLKNEQFF
TRBJ1-1 TRBV13 many . TGTGCCAGCAGCTTACTGGGGGGGATGAACACTGAAGCTTTCTTT CASSLLGGMNTEAFF
TRBJ2-3 TRBV5-1 many TRBD2 TGCGCCAGCAGCTGGGGAGGGCTGAGCACAGATACGCAGTATTTT CASSWGGLSTDTQYF
TRBJ1-5 TRBV5-1 many TRBD1 TGCGCCAGCAGCCCCACAGGGGGTAGCAATCAGCCCCAGCATTTT CASSPTGGSNQPQHF
TRBJ2-7 TRBV27 many . TGTGCCAGCCTGGGGCAGCCCTTCTACCCTTTCTACGAGCAGTACTTC CASLGQPFYPFYEQYF
TRBJ1-6 TRBV5-5 many . TGTGCCAGCAGCTTCCCGGGAGACTCACCCCTCCACTTT CASSFPGDSPLHF
TRBJ2-7 TRBV12-3/TRBV12-4 few TRBD1 TGTGCCAGCAGTGACCCCGGACAGGGGGCCTACGAGCAGTACTTC CASSDPGQGAYEQYF
TRBJ2-7 TRBV3-1 many . TGTGCCAGCAGCCAAGCAACCCTAAGATCCTACGAGCAGTACTTC CASSQATLRSYEQYF
TRBJ1-1 TRBV29-1 many TRBD1 TGCAGCGGGAGGGGGCCGGGCCCTGAAGCTTTCTTT CSGRGPGPEAFF
TRBJ1-2 TRBV29-1 many TRBD1 TGCAGCGTTGACGACAACAGGGGACCCTATGGCTACACCTTC CSVDDNRGPYGYTF
TRBJ2-2 TRBV4-2 many . TGTGCCAGCAGCCCAAATACCGGGGAGCTGTTTTTT CASSPNTGELFF
TRBJ2-5 TRBV20-1 many TRBD2 TGCAGTGCTACTGCTAGCGGGGGGATCGGCCCAGAGACCCAGTACTTC CSATASGGIGPETQYF
TRBJ2-4 TRBV20-1 many . TGCAGTGCTAGAGAGTCTGCCAAAAACATTCAGTACTTC CSARESAKNIQYF
TRBJ2-3 TRBV5-1 many . TGCGCCAGCAGCCCCCGGACGTCGGACCCGCAGTATTTT CASSPRTSDPQYF
TRBJ2-6 TRBV10-3 many TRBD2 TGTGCCATCAGCTACGAGGGACTAGCGGGAGCCCGTGGGGCCAACGTCCTGACTTTC CAISYEGLAGARGANVLTF
TRBJ2-1 TRBV5-1 many . TGCGCCAGCAGCGTCAGGACTGTTGGGTCCAGTGAGCAGTTCTTC CASSVRTVGSSEQFF
TRBJ2-2 TRBV7-2 many . TGTGCCAGCAGTATCTCCTCTAGTTCCACCGGGGAGCTGTTTTTT CASSISSSSTGELFF
TRBJ2-1 TRBV20-1 many . TGCAGTGCGAGGATATCCCACTCCTACAATGAGCAGTTCTTC CSARISHSYNEQFF
TRBJ2-1 TRBV9 many . TGTGCCAGCAGTGTCGGGGTTGAGCAGTTCTTC CASSVGVEQFF
TRBJ2-3 TRBV5-1 many . TGCGCCAGCAGGGATCTCAGGGGCCCATCGGATACGCAGTATTTT CASRDLRGPSDTQYF
TRBJ2-3 TRBV5-1 many . TGCGCCAGCAGCTTCAGGGAGTCGCAGTATTTT CASSFRESQYF
TRBJ2-5 TRBV20-1 . . TGCAGTGCTAGAGGGAATGAAGAGACCCAGTACTTC CSARGNEETQYF
TRBJ1-5 TRBV12-3/TRBV12-4 few TRBD1 TGTGCCAGCAGTTCCACAGGGGGTCCCAGAACGAGCAATCAGCCCCAGCATTTT CASSSTGGPRTSNQPQHF
TRBJ1-6 TRBV3-1 many . TGTGCCAGCAGCCAAGGGTACCAGGATAATTCACCCCTCCACTTT CASSQGYQDNSPLHF
TRBJ2-4 TRBV20-1 many . TGCAGTGCCATCCCGGGAAAAAACATTCAGTACTTC CSAIPGKNIQYF
TRBJ2-1 TRBV5-1 many . TGCGCCAGCAGCTTGGCCATTGTCGGAACCAATGAGCAGTTCTTC CASSLAIVGTNEQFF
TRBJ1-1 TRBV7-9 many TRBD1 TGTGCCAGCAGCTCAAGACAGGGGGAGACTGAAGCTTTCTTT CASSSRQGETEAFF
TRBJ2-3 TRBV20-1 many . TGCAGTGCTAGAGACTCGACTAGAGGTTGTTACTTT CSARDSTRGCYF
TRBJ2-2 TRBV2 . . TGTGCCCGAGGGTCAACGAACACCGGGGAGCTGTTTTTT CARGSTNTGELFF